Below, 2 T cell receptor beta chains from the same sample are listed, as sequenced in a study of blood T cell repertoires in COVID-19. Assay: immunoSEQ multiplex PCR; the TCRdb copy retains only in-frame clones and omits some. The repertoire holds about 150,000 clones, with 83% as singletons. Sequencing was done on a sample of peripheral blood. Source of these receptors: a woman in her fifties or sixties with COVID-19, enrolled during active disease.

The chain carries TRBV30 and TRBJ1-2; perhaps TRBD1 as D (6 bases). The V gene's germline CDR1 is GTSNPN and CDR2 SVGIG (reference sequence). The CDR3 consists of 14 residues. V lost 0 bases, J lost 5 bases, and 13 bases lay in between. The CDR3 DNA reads TGTGCCTGGAGTGTAGGACAGAACTTTTATGGCTACACCTTC. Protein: CAWSVGQNFYGYTF.

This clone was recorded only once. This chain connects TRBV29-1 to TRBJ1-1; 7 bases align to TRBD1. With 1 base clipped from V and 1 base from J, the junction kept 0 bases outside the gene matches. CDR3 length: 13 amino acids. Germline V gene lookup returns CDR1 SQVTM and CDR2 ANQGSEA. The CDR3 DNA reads TGCAGCGTTGAAGGACAGGGGAACACTGAAGCTTTCTTT. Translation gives CSVEGQGNTEAFF.